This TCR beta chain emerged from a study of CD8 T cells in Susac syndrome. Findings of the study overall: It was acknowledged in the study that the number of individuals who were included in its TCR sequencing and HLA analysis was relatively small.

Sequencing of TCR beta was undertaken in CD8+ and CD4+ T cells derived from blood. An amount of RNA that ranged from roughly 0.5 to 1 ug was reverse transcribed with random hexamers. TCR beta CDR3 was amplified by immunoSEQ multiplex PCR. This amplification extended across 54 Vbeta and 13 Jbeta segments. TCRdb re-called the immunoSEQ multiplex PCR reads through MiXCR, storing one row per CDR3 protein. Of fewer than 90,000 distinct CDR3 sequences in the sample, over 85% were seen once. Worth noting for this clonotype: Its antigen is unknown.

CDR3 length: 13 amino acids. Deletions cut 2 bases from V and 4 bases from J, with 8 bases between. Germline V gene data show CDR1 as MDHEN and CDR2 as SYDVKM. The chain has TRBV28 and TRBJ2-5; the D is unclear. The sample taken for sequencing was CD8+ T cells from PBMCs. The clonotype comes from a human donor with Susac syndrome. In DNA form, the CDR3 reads TGTGCCAGCAGTTTAGTACAAGGAGAGACCCAGTACTTC. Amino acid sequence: CASSLVQGETQYF.